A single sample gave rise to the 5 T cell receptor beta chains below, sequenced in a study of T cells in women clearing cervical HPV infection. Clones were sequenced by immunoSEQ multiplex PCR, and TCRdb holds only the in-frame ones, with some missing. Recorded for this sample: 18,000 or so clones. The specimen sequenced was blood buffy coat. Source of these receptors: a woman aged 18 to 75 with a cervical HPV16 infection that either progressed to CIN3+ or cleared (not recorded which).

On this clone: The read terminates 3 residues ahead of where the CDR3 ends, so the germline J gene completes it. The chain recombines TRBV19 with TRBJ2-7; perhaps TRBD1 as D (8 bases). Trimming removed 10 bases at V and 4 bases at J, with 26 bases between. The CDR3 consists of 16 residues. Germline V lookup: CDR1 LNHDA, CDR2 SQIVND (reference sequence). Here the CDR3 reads CATNRGGMSRVYEQYF. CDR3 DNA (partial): TGTGCCACCAACAGGGGGGGGATGAGCAGAGTTTACGAG.

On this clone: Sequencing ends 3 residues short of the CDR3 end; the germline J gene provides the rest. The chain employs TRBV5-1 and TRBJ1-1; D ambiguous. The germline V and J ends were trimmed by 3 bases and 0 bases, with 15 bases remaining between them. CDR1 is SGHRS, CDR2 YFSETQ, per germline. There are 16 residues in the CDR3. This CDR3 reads CASSSGFFGMNTEAFF. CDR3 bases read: TGCGCCAGCAGCTCGGGGTTCTTCGGGATGAACACTGAA.

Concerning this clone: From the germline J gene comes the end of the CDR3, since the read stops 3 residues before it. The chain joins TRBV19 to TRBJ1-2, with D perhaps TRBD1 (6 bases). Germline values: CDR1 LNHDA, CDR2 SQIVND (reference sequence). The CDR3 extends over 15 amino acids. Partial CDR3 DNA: TGTGCCAGTAGTATACGCAGGGAGGGGGTTTACGAC. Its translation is CASSIRREGVYD. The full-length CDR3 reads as CASSIRREGVYDYTF.

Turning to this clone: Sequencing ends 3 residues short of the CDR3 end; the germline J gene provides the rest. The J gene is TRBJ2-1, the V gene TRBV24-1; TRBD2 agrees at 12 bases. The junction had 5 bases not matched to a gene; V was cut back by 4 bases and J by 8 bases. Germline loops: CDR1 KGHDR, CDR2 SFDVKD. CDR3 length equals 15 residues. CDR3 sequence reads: CATSDSLAGGDEQFF. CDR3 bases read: TGTGCCACCAGTGACTCACTAGCGGGAGGTGATGAG.

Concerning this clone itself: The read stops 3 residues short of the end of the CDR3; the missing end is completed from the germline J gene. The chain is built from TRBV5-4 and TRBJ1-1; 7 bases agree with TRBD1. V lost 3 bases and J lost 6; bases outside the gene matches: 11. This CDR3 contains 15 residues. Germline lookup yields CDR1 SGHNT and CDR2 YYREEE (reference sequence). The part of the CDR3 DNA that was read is TGTGCCAGCAGCTCCTCGACAGGGTTTGGGTCTGAA. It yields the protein CASSSSTGFGSE. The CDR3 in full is CASSSSTGFGSEAFF.